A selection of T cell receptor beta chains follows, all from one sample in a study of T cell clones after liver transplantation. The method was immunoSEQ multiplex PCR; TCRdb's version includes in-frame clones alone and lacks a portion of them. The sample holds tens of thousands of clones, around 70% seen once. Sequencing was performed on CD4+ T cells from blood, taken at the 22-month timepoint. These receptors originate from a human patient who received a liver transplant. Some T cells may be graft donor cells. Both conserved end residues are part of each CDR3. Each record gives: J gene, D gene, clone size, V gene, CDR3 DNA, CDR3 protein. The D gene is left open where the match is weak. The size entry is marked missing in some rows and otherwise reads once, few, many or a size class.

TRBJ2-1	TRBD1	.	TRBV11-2	TGTGCCAGCAGCGACCAACGACAGGGCAATGAGCAGTTCTTC	CASSDQRQGNEQFF
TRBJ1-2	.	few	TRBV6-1	TGTGCCAGCGCCGGACGGACCGGCGATAGTGGCTACACCTTC	CASAGRTGDSGYTF
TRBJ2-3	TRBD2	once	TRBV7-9	TGTGCCAGCAGCCCGGACTTAGCGGGAACTAGCACAGATACGCAGTATTTT	CASSPDLAGTSTDTQYF
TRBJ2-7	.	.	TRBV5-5	TGTGCCAGCAGCTTGGAGAGGTTCTCCTACGAGCAGTACTTC	CASSLERFSYEQYF
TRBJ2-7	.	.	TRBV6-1	TGTGCCAGCAGTTCCCAGAAAAGACAGAACTACGAGCAGTACTTC	CASSSQKRQNYEQYF
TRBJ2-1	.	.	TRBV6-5	TGTGCCAGCAGAAGGGGGGCCAATGAGCAGTTCTTC	CASRRGANEQFF
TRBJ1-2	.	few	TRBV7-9	TGTGCCAGCAGCCCCGGCCGAGGGAGTATCTATGGCTACACCTTC	CASSPGRGSIYGYTF
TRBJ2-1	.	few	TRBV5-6	TGTGCCAGCAGCATCCTCACGCAGGGTTTCGGGAACAATGAGCAGTTCTTC	CASSILTQGFGNNEQFF
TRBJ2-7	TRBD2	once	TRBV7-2	TGTGCCAGCAGCTCGGATTTAGCGGGGGCTTCCTACGAGCAGTACTTC	CASSSDLAGASYEQYF
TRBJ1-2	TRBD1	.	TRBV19	TGTGCCAGTAGTAGACAGGGGGCGCGCGGCTACACCTTC	CASSRQGARGYTF
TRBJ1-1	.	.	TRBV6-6	TGTGCCACCTATCTGGGGACAAAAAGTGAAGCTTTCTTT	CATYLGTKSEAFF
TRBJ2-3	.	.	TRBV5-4	TGTGCCAGCAGCTTGCCGGTCGGGGGCACAGATACGCAGTATTTT	CASSLPVGGTDTQYF
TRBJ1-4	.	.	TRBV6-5	TGTGCCAGCAGGCAGCAAACTAATGAAAAACTGTTTTTT	CASRQQTNEKLFF
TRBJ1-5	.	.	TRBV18	TGTGCCAGCTCACCTAACCGGGAGGCCAATCAGCCCCAGCATTTT	CASSPNREANQPQHF
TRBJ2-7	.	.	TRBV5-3	TGTGCCAGAAGCTTAAGCCCCGCGGGGCTCTACGAGCAGTACTTC	CARSLSPAGLYEQYF
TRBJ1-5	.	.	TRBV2	TGTGCCTCCCGGAGGAGAGATAGCAATCAGCCCCAGCATTTT	CASRRRDSNQPQHF
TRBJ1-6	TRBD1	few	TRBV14	TGTGCCAGCAGCCAAGGAGGGGGCGGATCACCCCTCCACTTT	CASSQGGGGSPLHF
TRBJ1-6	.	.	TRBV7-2	TGTGCCAGCAGCCCAGGGTTAACCTCCTATAATTCACCCCTCCACTTT	CASSPGLTSYNSPLHF
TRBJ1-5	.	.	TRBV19	TGTGCCAGTAGTATCCAAGGTGGCAATCAGCCCCAGCATTTT	CASSIQGGNQPQHF
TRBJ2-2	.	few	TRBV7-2	TGTGCCAGCAGCTTAGGTCTCTCAAGTACCGGGGAGCTGTTTTTT	CASSLGLSSTGELFF
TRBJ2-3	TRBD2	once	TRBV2	TGTGCCAGCAGTTTCGGCGGGGGGGCCGGCACAGATACGCAGTATTTT	CASSFGGGAGTDTQYF
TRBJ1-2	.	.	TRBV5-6	TGTGCCAGCAGCTTGTCTGTCGGGATCTATGGCTACACCTTC	CASSLSVGIYGYTF
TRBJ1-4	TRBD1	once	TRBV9	TGTGCCAGCAGCGTAGGCGGGGAACAGACAGGGGGTGAAAAACTGTTTTTT	CASSVGGEQTGGEKLFF
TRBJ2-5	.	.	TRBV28	TGTGCCAGCACCAGGGGAGGGGGCCCTGGAGAGACCCAGTACTTC	CASTRGGGPGETQYF
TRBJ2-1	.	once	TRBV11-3	TGTGCCAGCAGCCCCCGGAGGGGCTCCTACAATGAGCAGTTCTTC	CASSPRRGSYNEQFF
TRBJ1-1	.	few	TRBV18	TGTGCCAGCTCACCACCTGGAGGAGGTGGGGGAGGCACTGAAGCTTTCTTT	CASSPPGGGGGGTEAFF
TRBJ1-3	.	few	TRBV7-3	TGTGCCAGCAGCTTAACTGACGATACTGGAAACACCATATATTTT	CASSLTDDTGNTIYF
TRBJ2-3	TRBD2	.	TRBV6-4	TGTGCCAGCAGTGCTAGCGGGCGTAGCACAGATACGCAGTATTTT	CASSASGRSTDTQYF
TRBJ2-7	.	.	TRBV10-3	TGTGCCATCGCTAGGGGCTACGAGCAGTACTTC	CAIARGYEQYF
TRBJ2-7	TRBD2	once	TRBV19	TGTGCCAGTAGTCCCCTGACAGCGGGGGGCTCCTACGAGCAGTACTTC	CASSPLTAGGSYEQYF
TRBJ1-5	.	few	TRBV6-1	TGTGCCAGCAGGGCACCCGCTAGCAATCAGCCCCAGCATTTT	CASRAPASNQPQHF
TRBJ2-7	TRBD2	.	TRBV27	TGTGCCAGCAGTTTAAGGCTAGCGGGGACATACGAGCAGTACTTC	CASSLRLAGTYEQYF
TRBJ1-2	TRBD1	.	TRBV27	TGTGCCAGCAGACTGACGGGACAGGGGTCATCGGGTGGCTACACCTTC	CASRLTGQGSSGGYTF
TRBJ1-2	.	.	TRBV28	TGTGCCACCACAACCCCCACAGGGATGGGTGGCTATGGCTACACCTTC	CATTTPTGMGGYGYTF
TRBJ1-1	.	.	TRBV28	TGTGCCAGCAGTTTGCCGCGGTGGACTGAAGCTTTCTTT	CASSLPRWTEAFF
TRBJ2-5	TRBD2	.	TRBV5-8	TGTGCCAGCAGTCGTAGCGGGGGGGGAGAGACCCAGTACTTC	CASSRSGGGETQYF
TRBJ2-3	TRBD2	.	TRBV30	TGTGCCTGGAGTCCGATTGCGGGGGGAACAGATACGCAGTATTTT	CAWSPIAGGTDTQYF
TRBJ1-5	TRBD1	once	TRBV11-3	TGTGCCAGCAGCTCCTTTACAGGGGACAATCAGCCCCAGCATTTT	CASSSFTGDNQPQHF
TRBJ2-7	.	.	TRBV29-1	TGCAGCGTTGAAGATCCCCTAGGGCAGAGCTACGAGCAGTACTTC	CSVEDPLGQSYEQYF
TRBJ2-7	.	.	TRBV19	TGTGCCAGTAGTAACTACGAGAGGGAGCAGTACTTC	CASSNYEREQYF
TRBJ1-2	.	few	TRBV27	TGTGCCAGCAGTTTACTCCCCCGAGGTGGCTACACCTTC	CASSLLPRGGYTF